Detailed here is one T cell receptor (beta chain). The CDR3 loop spans 16 amino acids. Germline V lookup: CDR1 WSHSY, CDR2 SAAADI. V gave up 3 bases and J gave up 2 bases; unmatched junction bases: 9. This entry comes from a study of shared clonotypes between healthy human individuals. The repertoire was sequenced with immunoSEQ multiplex PCR; TCRdb's copy has only in-frame clones and lacks some. In the table there are some 1,400,000 clones, roughly 96% of which are singletons. Subsets obtained from CD4+ cells comprised CD45RA+ naive and CD45RA-negative memory cells. The receptor comes from a young man in good health. Sequencing was done on a sample of naive CD4+ T cells sorted from blood. Documented subset: CD45RA+ positively selected. V gene TRBV10-2 combines with J gene TRBJ2-7; 8 bases fit TRBD2. CDR3 DNA: TGCGCCAGCAGTGACCATGGGACTAGGGAGGCCTACGAGCAGTACTTC. This codes for CASSDHGTREAYEQYF.